This is a list of T cell receptor beta chains from one sample in a study of T cell repertoires in cytomegalovirus infection. Their specific antigens are unknown. TCRdb analysed the reads with MiXCR anew, one entry per CDR3 protein. The sample lists 57,000 or so distinct CDR3 sequences, 33% occurring once. Sample: PBMCs, sequenced either directly or after in vitro stimulation (not recorded which). These TCRs come from a human donor in good health (CMV status not recorded). Some clones in this sample may be carry-over from other donors' samples. Each CDR3 is given with its conserved first and last residue. D genes are given only for firm matches. Expanded clones get a size class; other rows say once, few or many, or leave the size out.

TRBV12-3/TRBV12-4	.	TRBJ2-1	.	TGTGCCAGCAGTACTACCGCTCCCTACAATGAGCAGTTCTTC	CASSTTAPYNEQFF
TRBV19	TRBD1	TRBJ2-7	.	TGTGCCAGTAGTACGACAGGGATTTTCGAGCAGTACTTC	CASSTTGIFEQYF
TRBV7-2	TRBD2	TRBJ2-3	.	TGTGCCAGCAGCTCACTAGCGGGGTGGGCAGATACGCAGTATTTT	CASSSLAGWADTQYF
TRBV7-6	.	TRBJ1-6	.	TGTGCCAGCAGCCCCGACGTAAGGGATTCACCCCTCCACTTT	CASSPDVRDSPLHF
TRBV11-2	.	TRBJ2-3	.	TGTGCCAGCAGCTTCAACCTAGCCGGAGATACGCAGTATTTT	CASSFNLAGDTQYF
TRBV12-3/TRBV12-4	.	TRBJ1-5	.	TGTGCCAGCAGTTTGGCCGCAAATCAGCCCCAGCATTTT	CASSLAANQPQHF
TRBV7-9	.	TRBJ1-1	few	TGTGCCAGCAGCCCATATGGTACGGCGAACGATGAAGCTTTCTTT	CASSPYGTANDEAFF
TRBV28	.	TRBJ2-1	few	TGTGCCAGCCAGAGGGGGGACTACAATGAGCAGTTCTTC	CASQRGDYNEQFF
TRBV20-1	TRBD1	TRBJ1-5	.	TGCAGTGCTAAAGGCAGGGGGGTATATCAGCCCCAGCATTTT	CSAKGRGVYQPQHF
TRBV7-2	.	TRBJ2-2	.	TGTGCCAGCAGCTTAGGGGGATTAGGGGGGGAGCTGTTTTTT	CASSLGGLGGELFF
TRBV20-1	.	TRBJ2-3	.	TGCAGTGCTAGAGTTGCGGACCTCACAGATACGCAGTATTTT	CSARVADLTDTQYF
TRBV10-3	.	TRBJ1-2	few	TGTGCCATCAGAAGCGGGGGAGACTATGGCTACACCTTC	CAIRSGGDYGYTF
TRBV4-3	TRBD1	TRBJ2-5	.	TGCGCCAGCAGCCAAGAAGCGACAGGGGGTCTGGAGACCCAGTACTTC	CASSQEATGGLETQYF
TRBV12-3/TRBV12-4	.	TRBJ2-1	.	TGTGCCAGCACCCTCCCACAGCCCTACAATGAGCAGTTCTTC	CASTLPQPYNEQFF
TRBV7-8	.	TRBJ2-5	many	TGTGCCAGCAGCGAAGGGTCGGGCCAAGAGACCCAGTACTTC	CASSEGSGQETQYF
TRBV11-2	TRBD1	TRBJ1-3	.	TGTGCCAGCCGGCTATGGGGACAGGGAGGAAACACCATATATTTT	CASRLWGQGGNTIYF
TRBV28	TRBD1	TRBJ1-5	.	TGTGCCAGCAGACCAAGAGGACAGGGAGGGGTAAATCAGCCCCAGCATTTT	CASRPRGQGGVNQPQHF
TRBV7-2	.	TRBJ2-5	many	TGTGCCAGCAGCTCACGTCGACAAGAGACCCAGTACTTC	CASSSRRQETQYF
TRBV18	TRBD1	TRBJ2-3	few	TGTGCCAGCTCACCTGGACAGGCTGGCACAGATACGCAGTATTTT	CASSPGQAGTDTQYF
TRBV12-3/TRBV12-4	.	TRBJ2-7	.	TGTGCCAGCAGTTTAGGGGACTCGAGCTACGAGCAGTACTTC	CASSLGDSSYEQYF
TRBV19	TRBD1	TRBJ2-1	.	TGTGCCAGTAGTTTCGGGACAGGGGGCGTCGGCTTCTACAATGAGCAGTTCTTC	CASSFGTGGVGFYNEQFF
TRBV5-3	.	TRBJ2-3	.	TGTGCCAGCAGCTCCCATAAGGCGGCGGGCCCAGATACGCAGTATTTT	CASSSHKAAGPDTQYF
TRBV20-1	TRBD2	TRBJ2-3	.	TGCAGTGCTAGAGCAGCCATAGCGGGAGGAACAGATACGCAGTATTTT	CSARAAIAGGTDTQYF
TRBV20-1	.	TRBJ2-3	.	TGCAGTGCTAGAGTTCCAGCGCGAGGCCACACAGATACGCAGTATTTT	CSARVPARGHTDTQYF
TRBV7-6	.	TRBJ2-5	few	TGTGCCAGCAGTAGGTCTAGCGCTCAAGAGACCCAGTACTTC	CASSRSSAQETQYF
TRBV7-6	TRBD2	TRBJ2-1	many	TGTGCCAGCAGCTTCAGTCCTAGCGGGGGGGCCAATGAGCAGTTCTTC	CASSFSPSGGANEQFF
TRBV7-9	TRBD2	TRBJ2-1	few	TGTGCCAGCAGCTCATGGACTAGGAATGAGCAGTTCTTC	CASSSWTRNEQFF
TRBV6-5	.	TRBJ2-1	.	TGTGCCAGCAGCTCCTTCGGGGATGAGCAGTTCTTC	CASSSFGDEQFF
TRBV6-5	.	TRBJ2-7	.	TGTGCCAGCACCAACCCGTTCCCCTACGAGCAGTACTTC	CASTNPFPYEQYF
TRBV7-8	.	TRBJ1-5	.	TGTGCCAGCAGCTCTGGGGTGAGCAATCAGCCCCAGCATTTT	CASSSGVSNQPQHF
TRBV27	TRBD1	TRBJ2-7	.	TGTGCCAGCAGTTTATATAGCGGACAGGGTTACGAGCAGTACTTC	CASSLYSGQGYEQYF
TRBV6-1	TRBD1	TRBJ1-2	.	TGTGCCAGCTCTAACAGGGGGTATGGCTACACCTTC	CASSNRGYGYTF
TRBV4-1	.	TRBJ1-4	.	TGCGCCAGCAGCCAAGATCGGGCATTGCGAAAACTGTTTTTT	CASSQDRALRKLFF
TRBV19	.	TRBJ2-1	.	TGTGCCAGTAGTACAATTTCGGGGAACAATGAGCAGTTCTTC	CASSTISGNNEQFF
TRBV6-2/TRBV6-3	TRBD1	TRBJ1-1	.	TGTGCCAGCGCGACAGGGGTTTTCACTGAAGCTTTCTTT	CASATGVFTEAFF
TRBV20-1	.	TRBJ1-1	.	TGCAGTGCTAGAGGGGACGCTAGTTGGATATCTTTCTTT	CSARGDASWISFF
TRBV7-2	.	TRBJ2-1	many	TGTGCCAGCAGCTTATTGCATAGCGGCCTTAATGAGCAGTTCTTC	CASSLLHSGLNEQFF
TRBV5-4	.	TRBJ2-1	.	TGTGCCAGCAGCGCAGACCCGATAGCGGACAATGAGCAGTTCTTC	CASSADPIADNEQFF
TRBV7-9	TRBD2	TRBJ2-7	.	TGTGCCAGCAGCCCTCTCCACTTACCGGGACTAGCGGCACCTAAGCAGTACTTC	CASSPLHLPGLAAPKQYF
TRBV12-3/TRBV12-4	.	TRBJ2-1	.	TGTGCCAGCAGTTTTATGAGGGGCAGATCCTACAATGAGCAGTTCTTC	CASSFMRGRSYNEQFF
TRBV4-1	.	TRBJ1-6	few	TGCGCCAGCAGCCAAGTTGGCCCCAGGGTTTCACCCCTCCACTTT	CASSQVGPRVSPLHF
TRBV12-3/TRBV12-4	.	TRBJ1-2	.	TGTGCCAGCAGTTTTGTCAGGAACTATGGCTACACCTTC	CASSFVRNYGYTF
TRBV27	TRBD2	TRBJ2-1	once	TGTGCCAGCAGTTCCCGAGCGGGGCCCTCCTACAATGAGCAGTTCTTC	CASSSRAGPSYNEQFF
TRBV7-8	.	TRBJ1-2	many	TGTGCCAGCAGCTTAGGCATTAACTATGGCTACACCTTC	CASSLGINYGYTF
TRBV11-2	.	TRBJ2-3	few	TGTGCCAGCAGCTTAGTAGGGAAGTCCCGCGCAGATACGCAGTATTTT	CASSLVGKSRADTQYF
TRBV7-6	TRBD2	TRBJ2-7	.	TGTGCCAGCAGTCCCACCGGGACTAGCGGGGGGAACTACGAGCAGTACTTC	CASSPTGTSGGNYEQYF
TRBV7-2	TRBD1	TRBJ1-4	few	TGTGCCAGCAGCTCCGACAGGGGAGTAAGCGAAAAACTGTTTTTT	CASSSDRGVSEKLFF
TRBV6-5	.	TRBJ1-2	.	TGTGCCAGCAGCCCACAGGGATTGAGTCGCGGCTACACCTTC	CASSPQGLSRGYTF
TRBV12-3/TRBV12-4	.	TRBJ1-2	.	TGTGCCAGCAGTTTGGGACGAACAGCAGGCTACACCTTC	CASSLGRTAGYTF
TRBV27	TRBD2	TRBJ2-7	many	TGTGCCAGCAGGCCAGGACTAGCGGTTACCTACGAGCAGTACTTC	CASRPGLAVTYEQYF
TRBV19	.	TRBJ2-7	few	TGTGCCAGTAGTATAGATCTGTCTTATCGGGACGAGCAGTACTTC	CASSIDLSYRDEQYF
TRBV5-6	.	TRBJ1-5	many	TGTGCCAGCAGCTTGGCCGGGGGGGGCCATCAGCCCCAGCATTTT	CASSLAGGGHQPQHF